This T cell receptor beta chain was documented in a study of monozygotic twins with inflammatory bowel disease. Remarks on this clonotype: Its antigen is not identified.

T cells were not sorted, and total RNA was isolated straight from whole blood. CDR1 DFQATT and CDR2 SNEGSKA come from the germline V gene (reference sequence). This CDR3 contains 19 residues. Whole-study results and caveats: Patient repertoires may have gained variability from differing immunosuppressive treatments.

Total RNA, at 3500 ng, went into every TCR library. TCRdb reprocessed the 5' RACE reads and reports one entry per CDR3 protein, with no DNA. This table lists over 110,000 distinct CDR3 sequences. This rearrangement joins TRBV20-1 to TRBJ2-4; TCRdb indicates TRBD1, and absent DNA this call remains unverified. The sequence derives from a human donor with ulcerative colitis or Crohn's disease, or a healthy co-twin of an affected twin (not recorded which). Sequences were obtained from blood. This chain's CDR3 is CSARGLLAGDQLWSDMQYF.